This T cell receptor (beta chain) was recovered during a study of early T cells in non-severe SARS-CoV-2 infection. For the study at large: Sequenced material consisted of bulk RNA (from unsorted whole blood), and chains were unpaired.

From the 5' RACE reads, TCRdb called clonotypes with MiXCR, one entry per CDR3 protein. Seen here are approximately 70,000 distinct CDR3 sequences, roughly 10% observed once, and the top ten hold roughly 6%. General study results and limits: There was a bias toward anti-spike CD8 responses in VDJdb matching, which missed private and CD4 specificities.

Germline assignment: CDR1 SGHTA and CDR2 FQGNSA. Trimming removed 5 bases from V and 15 bases from J, with 26 bases in between. The CDR3 length is 15 residues. The sample holds a few counts of this clonotype. What it recognizes is unknown. The receptor comes from an adult who was a healthcare worker with PCR-confirmed SARS-CoV-2 infection or an uninfected control (not recorded which). The V gene is TRBV7-2, the J gene TRBJ2-1; D is possibly TRBD2 (6 bases). The starting material was whole blood, obtained at baseline. CDR3 sequence reads: CASSQVPESGTGLFF. The CDR3 nucleotides read TGTGCCAGCAGCCAAGTCCCAGAGTCCGGGACTGGACTGTTCTTC. The variable domain in full, completed from reference TRBV7-2 and TRBJ2-1, reads GAGVSQSPSNKVTEKGKDVELRCDPISGHTALYWYRQSLGQGLEFLIYFQGNSAPDKSGLPSDRFSAERTGGSVSTLTIQRTQQEDSAVYLCASSQVPESGTGLFFGPGTRLTVL.